Below, 23 T cell receptor beta chains from the same sample are listed, as sequenced in a study of CD8+CD57+ T cells in acquired aplastic anemia. Profiles of TCR beta VDJ and CDR3 were generated from a genomic DNA template. One entry per CDR3 protein, called by TCRdb with MiXCR from the reads. The repertoire holds under 200,000 distinct CDR3 sequences, with just under 45% as singletons. The sample consisted of sorted CD4+, CD8+, or CD8+CD57+ T cells (not recorded which) from PBMCs. These receptors all come from a human donor in good health.

V usage is TRBV7-9 and J usage is TRBJ1-6; maybe TRBD1 (6 bases). Germline values: CDR1 SEHNR, CDR2 FQNEAQ (reference sequence). This CDR3 region has 14 residues. V shed 6 bases and J shed 9 bases, with 15 bases lying between them. This CDR3 reads CASSPTDSGSPLHF. CDR3 nucleotide sequence: TGTGCCAGCAGTCCCACGGACAGCGGTTCACCCCTCCACTTT.

This clonotype was seen more than once but under ten times. The chain employs TRBV11-2 and TRBJ1-1; D is perhaps TRBD1 (5 bases). V lost 0 bases and J lost 4, with 15 bases in between. The CDR3 spans 16 residues. Germline V gene lookup returns CDR1 SGHAT and CDR2 FQNNGV. CDR3 in DNA: TGTGCCAGCAGCTTAGAGTCTCGGCCAGGGTTCACTGAAGCTTTCTTT. Its protein product is CASSLESRPGFTEAFF. The full variable domain, rest sourced from reference TRBV11-2 and TRBJ1-1, is EAGVAQSPRYKIIEKRQSVAFWCNPISGHATLYWYQQILGQGPKLLIQFQNNGVVDDSQLPKDRFSAERLKGVDSTLKIQPAKLEDSAVYLCASSLESRPGFTEAFFGQGTRLTVV.

This clonotype was observed many times. The chain recombines TRBV5-8 with TRBJ1-2, with 7 bases matching TRBD1. The germline CDR1 and CDR2 sequences are SGHTS and YDEGEE. The trim removed 1 base at V and 9 bases at J, leaving 6 bases unmatched. The CDR3 sequence is 13 residues long. CDR3: CASSLQGGKSYTF. CDR3 sequence (DNA): TGTGCCAGCAGCTTGCAAGGGGGCAAGAGCTACACCTTC. Drawing the rest from reference TRBV5-8 and TRBJ1-2, the complete variable domain is EAGVTQSPTHLIKTRGQQATLRCSPISGHTSVYWYQQALGLGLQFLLWYDEGEERNRGNFPPRFSGRQFPNYSSELNVNALELEDSALYLCASSLQGGKSYTFGSGTRLTVV.

This clonotype was seen at least ten times. V is TRBV2 and J is TRBJ1-6; no definite D call. The germline V gene has CDR1 SNHLY and CDR2 FYNNEI. With 2 bases removed from V and 8 bases from J, the gap between germline ends came to 10 bases. The CDR3 is made up of 14 amino acids. The CDR3 spells CASSERRADSPLHF. CDR3 sequence (DNA): TGTGCCAGCAGTGAAAGGAGAGCAGATTCACCCCTCCACTTT.

The chain links TRBV28 to TRBJ1-4; TRBD1 matches 7 bases. V was pared by 4 bases and J by 2 bases, with 4 bases of the junction left unmatched. Per germline, CDR1 MDHEN and CDR2 SYDVKM. The CDR3 contains 15 residues. The CDR3 here is CASSSPGQTNEKLFF. Here the CDR3 DNA reads TGTGCCAGCAGTTCCCCGGGACAGACTAATGAAAAACTGTTTTTT.

This clonotype has a count of ten or more. V gene TRBV2 combines with J gene TRBJ2-5; D gene unclear. The CDR3 loop spans 11 amino acids. V was cut by 7 bases and J by 3 bases, with 6 bases left in between. Germline-derived CDR1 and CDR2 are SNHLY and FYNNEI. The CDR3 spells CASTVEETQYF. CDR3 nucleotide sequence: TGTGCCAGCACTGTAGAAGAGACCCAGTACTTC.

This clonotype was seen many times. The chain recombines TRBV5-6 with TRBJ1-1; D gene uncertain. The CDR3 is 18 amino acids. The V and J ends lost 0 bases and 2 bases respectively, with 20 bases between them. Germline V gives CDR1 SGHDT, CDR2 YYEEEE. The CDR3 is CASSLVPGFGRLNTEAFF. The DNA for the CDR3 is TGTGCCAGCAGCTTGGTTCCCGGGTTTGGAAGGCTAAACACTGAAGCTTTCTTT.

This clonotype occurred a few times. The V call is TRBV5-1, the J call TRBJ2-5; TRBD2 aligns across 10 bases. The germline gives CDR1 SGHRS, CDR2 YFSETQ. The ends lost 7 bases at V and 7 bases at J; junction bases unmatched: 16. The CDR3 consists of 16 residues. CDR3 DNA sequence: TGCGCCAGCGGGACCTTAGCGGGGGGCGAATCAGGGACCCAGTACTTC. This codes for CASGTLAGGESGTQYF.

This clonotype showed up many times. The genes are TRBV4-1 and TRBJ1-2; D is ambiguous. The CDR3 has 12 residues. Germline CDR1 and CDR2: MGHRA and YSYEKL. V lost 1 base and J 8 bases, leaving 8 bases between the germline ends. DNA of the CDR3: TGCGCCAGCAGCCAAGCAACGAGGGGCTACACCTTC. This sequence encodes CASSQATRGYTF.

The rearrangement uses TRBV11-2 and TRBJ2-7; the D is unclear. The CDR3 extends over 13 amino acids. Trimming cost V 10 bases and J 6 bases, with 19 bases left between them. Germline values: CDR1 SGHAT, CDR2 FQNNGV. The CDR3 sequence: CATSFRLTSEQYF. CDR3 nucleotide sequence: TGTGCCACCTCATTCCGCCTGACTTCCGAGCAGTACTTC.

The chain carries TRBV15 and TRBJ2-7, with 7 bases aligning to TRBD2. Germline trimming cut 1 base from V and 5 bases from J; bases unmatched to any gene: 2. Looked up from germline, CDR1 is LNHNV and CDR2 is YYDKDF (reference sequence). The CDR3 is 13 residues long. The CDR3 loop is CATSRGLANEQYF. The CDR3, as DNA: TGTGCCACCAGCAGAGGACTAGCCAACGAGCAGTACTTC.

A remark on this clonotype: This may be a read error, as it is one base from a much larger clone. The CDR3 does not close with the conserved phenylalanine or tryptophan, likely indicating a read error. V is TRBV6-2 or TRBV6-3 and J is TRBJ1-1; no definite D call. The V gene's germline CDR1 is MNHEY and CDR2 SVGEGT. V lost 3 bases, J lost 4 bases, and 12 bases lay in between. This CDR3 has 14 residues. The CDR3 spells CASSYHPGTTEAFL. CDR3 sequence (DNA): TGTGCCAGCAGTTATCACCCGGGAACCACTGAAGCTTTCCTT.

Many counts were recorded for this clonotype. This chain links TRBV30 with TRBJ1-2, with D perhaps matching TRBD1 (5 bases). Germline V gives CDR1 GTSNPN, CDR2 SVGIG (reference sequence). CDR3 length equals 12 residues. Trimming stripped 3 bases from V and 2 bases from J, with 7 bases between. The CDR3: CAWSGGNYGYTF. The CDR3 DNA reads TGTGCCTGGAGCGGGGGGAACTATGGCTACACCTTC.

About this clonotype itself: This may be a read error: a much more frequent sequence differs by one nucleotide. The chain joins TRBV30 to TRBJ2-7, with 7 nucleotides matching TRBD1. The germline V gene encodes CDR1 GTSNPN and CDR2 SVGIG (reference sequence). This CDR3 region has 14 residues. CDR3 loop: CAWDRDRGSYEQCF. CDR3 bases: TGTGCCTGGGACCGGGACAGAGGTTCCTACGAGCAGTGCTTC.

This clonotype was detected only a few times. The chain couples TRBV27 to TRBJ1-1, with D maybe TRBD1 (6 bases). Germline CDR1 is MNHEY and CDR2 is SMNVEV (reference sequence). The CDR3 totals 15 residues. Trimming removed 5 bases from V and 1 base from J, with 14 bases in between. The CDR3 DNA follows: TGTGCCAGCAGTCCTCCGGGACATAAGAACACTGAAGCTTTCTTT. Protein product: CASSPPGHKNTEAFF.

About this clonotype: A much larger clone differs by one base, so this may be a read error. The conserved final phenylalanine or tryptophan is absent from the CDR3, which likely points to a read error. The V gene is TRBV9, the J gene TRBJ1-2; 7 nucleotides match TRBD1. The CDR3 consists of 16 residues. CDR1 and CDR2 from the germline V gene are SGDLS and YYNGEE. V trimming: 4 bases; J trimming: 3 bases; junction bases outside the gene matches: 12. The CDR3 DNA is TGTGCCAGCAGCCCCCGGTTTGGGGACAGATACTATGGCTACACCCTC. Translating it yields CASSPRFGDRYYGYTL.

This clonotype was counted ten times or more. V is TRBV20-1 and J is TRBJ2-1; TRBD2 aligns across 7 bases. V gave up 6 bases and J gave up 9 bases; unmatched junction bases: 14. Germline lookup yields CDR1 DFQATT and CDR2 SNEGSKA (reference sequence). CDR3 length equals 14 residues. The CDR3 loop is CSAILAKHQGEQFF. For the CDR3, the DNA is TGCAGTGCCATACTAGCGAAGCATCAGGGTGAGCAGTTCTTC.

This clonotype was counted ten times or more. J is TRBJ2-1 and V is TRBV5-1; D is possibly TRBD1 or TRBD2 (5 bases each). The ends were cut back, 0 bases at V and 9 bases at J, with 13 bases in the middle. Germline V lookup: CDR1 SGHRS, CDR2 YFSETQ. This CDR3 is built from 14 residues. This CDR3 reads CASSLDGRAGEQFF. The CDR3 DNA reads as TGCGCCAGCAGCTTGGATGGCAGGGCGGGTGAGCAGTTCTTC.

This clonotype was observed at least ten times. The chain combines TRBV29-1 with TRBJ1-1; possibly TRBD1 for D (5 bases). V lost 7 bases, J lost 3 bases, and 15 bases lay in between. This CDR3 comprises 13 residues. The germline V gene has CDR1 SQVTM and CDR2 ANQGSEA. CDR3 in DNA: TGCAGCGCCCGAAAGGGGTCGGACACTGAAGCTTTCTTT. It is translated as CSARKGSDTEAFF.

A remark on this clonotype: Just one base apart from a much larger clone, this may be a read error. This rearrangement joins TRBV10-3 to TRBJ1-2; 7 nucleotides align to TRBD1. This CDR3 contains 14 residues. Germline loops: CDR1 ENHRY, CDR2 SYGVKD. CDR3: CASSSLGTATGYAF. The CDR3 DNA sequence: TGTGCCAGCAGTTCACTCGGGACAGCGACCGGCTACGCCTTC.

Written as DNA, the CDR3 is TGCAGTGCCAATTCCATTTACAGCTCCTACGAGCAGTACTTC. It codes for CSANSIYSSYEQYF. The chain recombines TRBV20-1 with TRBJ2-7; no firm D call. The CDR3 has 14 amino acids. Germline V gives CDR1 DFQATT, CDR2 SNEGSKA (reference sequence). V was clipped by 6 bases and J by 0 bases, with 15 bases between them.

This chain connects TRBV29-1 to TRBJ1-3; the D gene is possibly TRBD1 (6 bases). Germline lookup yields CDR1 SQVTM and CDR2 ANQGSEA. The CDR3 loop spans 12 amino acids. V was pared by 7 bases and J by 7 bases, with 14 bases between. The DNA for the CDR3 is TGCAGCGCCAGTCCGCAGGGGAACACCATATATTTT. Its protein is CSASPQGNTIYF.

This clonotype was recorded many times. The chain links TRBV10-3 to TRBJ2-3; TRBD2 agrees at 13 bases. V dropped 10 bases and J dropped 4; count of bases not matched to a gene: 11. The CDR3 is 16 amino acids. CDR1 and CDR2 (germline): ENHRY, SYGVKD. CDR3 amino acids: CATDAKTSGRADTQYF. As DNA, the CDR3 is TGTGCCACCGACGCCAAAACTAGCGGGAGGGCAGATACGCAGTATTTT.